The rows below give T cell receptor beta chains drawn from one sample of a study of blood T cell repertoires in COVID-19. Sequencing was performed with immunoSEQ multiplex PCR; in TCRdb, only in-frame clones are kept and a portion is missing. The sample yields 80,000 to 100,000 clones, around 87% seen once. The specimen sequenced was peripheral blood. The receptors come from a human donor in a cohort sampled during active COVID-19. Each CDR3 is given with its conserved first and last residue. The D gene is left open where the match is weak. Clone size is shown for a subset of rows, as once, few, many or a class of expanded clone.

V: TRBV7-9; J: TRBJ2-7; size: -; D: -; DNA: TGTGCCAGCAGTCACTCCTCCCAGGGGAGGGCCCACGAGCAGTACTTC; CDR3: CASSHSSQGRAHEQYF
V: TRBV4-2; J: TRBJ2-5; size: -; D: TRBD2; DNA: TGTGCCAGCAGCCAAGGTCGTGGAGATAGCGGGAGCGGAGAGACCCAGTACTTC; CDR3: CASSQGRGDSGSGETQYF
V: TRBV10-2; J: TRBJ2-6; size: -; D: TRBD1; DNA: TGCGCCAGCAGTGAAGACAGGGGCATCGCTTCTGGGGCCAACGTCCTGACTTTC; CDR3: CASSEDRGIASGANVLTF
V: TRBV6-2/TRBV6-3; J: TRBJ1-5; size: -; D: -; DNA: TGTGCCAGCAGTTACGGGGGCGGGAATCAGCCCCAGCATTTT; CDR3: CASSYGGGNQPQHF
V: TRBV5-1; J: TRBJ2-5; size: -; D: -; DNA: TGCGCCAGCTCCGAGTTGGGGCACGAAGAGACCCAGTACTTC; CDR3: CASSELGHEETQYF
V: TRBV10-3; J: TRBJ1-1; size: -; D: -; DNA: TGTGCCATCAGACCCGGGACACTACACACTGAAGCTTTCTTT; CDR3: CAIRPGTLHTEAFF
V: TRBV28; J: TRBJ2-7; size: -; D: -; DNA: TGTGCCAGCGCGGGGAGGAGGAACGAGCAGTACTTC; CDR3: CASAGRRNEQYF
V: TRBV6-2/TRBV6-3; J: TRBJ2-7; size: -; D: -; DNA: TGTGCCAGCAGCCCCCCAGGCCCCTACGAGCAGTACTTC; CDR3: CASSPPGPYEQYF
V: TRBV7-3; J: TRBJ2-3; size: -; D: -; DNA: TGTGCCAGCAGCTTATCGGGGGGCCGGCTAGATACGCAGTATTTT; CDR3: CASSLSGGRLDTQYF
V: TRBV4-2; J: TRBJ2-5; size: -; D: TRBD2; DNA: TGTGCCAGCAGTCCCGTCGGGGGGGAGACCCAGTACTTC; CDR3: CASSPVGGETQYF
V: TRBV2; J: TRBJ2-2; size: -; D: -; DNA: TGTGCCAGCAGTGACTTCGGGTCCTTCACCGGGGAGCTGTTTTTT; CDR3: CASSDFGSFTGELFF
V: TRBV11-2; J: TRBJ2-7; size: few; D: -; DNA: TGTGCCAGCACACCTGTACTAGTTTCCGCTTCGGAGCAGTACTTC; CDR3: CASTPVLVSASEQYF
V: TRBV5-5; J: TRBJ1-2; size: -; D: -; DNA: TGTGCCAGCAGCTGGGACTTGGTTGGACGCTACACCTTC; CDR3: CASSWDLVGRYTF
V: TRBV20-1; J: TRBJ2-1; size: -; D: -; DNA: TGCAGTGCTAGACTATACGAGCAGTTCTTC; CDR3: CSARLYEQFF
V: TRBV14; J: TRBJ1-6; size: -; D: -; DNA: TGTGCCAGCAGCCAAGAGACAACGACGTCACCCCTCCACTTT; CDR3: CASSQETTTSPLHF
V: TRBV5-6; J: TRBJ1-2; size: once; D: -; DNA: TGTGCCAGCAGGCGCGGGAGCTATGGCTACACCTTC; CDR3: CASRRGSYGYTF
V: TRBV19; J: TRBJ1-4; size: -; D: TRBD1; DNA: TGTGCCAGTAGGGACAGGGGCCTTCGAGATGCTAATGAAAAACTGTTTTTT; CDR3: CASRDRGLRDANEKLFF
V: TRBV19; J: TRBJ2-6; size: -; D: -; DNA: TGTGCCAGTGAAACATACTCTGGGGCCAACGTCCTGACTTTC; CDR3: CASETYSGANVLTF
V: TRBV18; J: TRBJ2-7; size: -; D: TRBD2; DNA: TGTGCCAGCTCCCCAGGGACTAGCGCTGCCTACGAGCAGTACTTC; CDR3: CASSPGTSAAYEQYF
V: TRBV10-2; J: TRBJ2-5; size: -; D: -; DNA: TGCGCCAGCAGTGACGCCCCGGTGGGGGCGCGGGAGACCCAGTACTTC; CDR3: CASSDAPVGARETQYF
V: TRBV5-1; J: TRBJ1-5; size: -; D: -; DNA: TGCGCCAGCAGCTTGGAAGCTAGCTCGGGAAATCAGCCCCAGCATTTT; CDR3: CASSLEASSGNQPQHF
V: TRBV5-4; J: TRBJ2-1; size: -; D: -; DNA: TGTGCCAGCAGCCCTCCAAATAGAGGGTGGTCCTACAATGAGCAGTTCTTC; CDR3: CASSPPNRGWSYNEQFF
V: TRBV4-1; J: TRBJ2-2; size: -; D: TRBD2; DNA: TGCGCCAGCAGCCAAGCAGCGGGAGACGGCACCGGGGAGCTGTTTTTT; CDR3: CASSQAAGDGTGELFF
V: TRBV7-9; J: TRBJ2-7; size: -; D: TRBD1; DNA: TGTGCCAGCAGCTACCTAACAGGGGGATACGAGCAGTACTTC; CDR3: CASSYLTGGYEQYF
V: TRBV4-1; J: TRBJ1-1; size: -; D: TRBD1; DNA: TGCGCCAGCAGCACCCGGGACAGCATGAACACTGAAGCTTTCTTT; CDR3: CASSTRDSMNTEAFF
V: TRBV15; J: TRBJ2-1; size: -; D: -; DNA: TGTGCCACCAGCAGGGACTACCAGGCTAGCTCCTACAATGAGCAGTTCTTC; CDR3: CATSRDYQASSYNEQFF
V: TRBV5-1; J: TRBJ2-7; size: -; D: -; DNA: TGCGCCAGCAGCTTGGAGTCCGGTCGCGGGTACGAGCAGTACTTC; CDR3: CASSLESGRGYEQYF
V: TRBV20-1; J: TRBJ2-7; size: -; D: TRBD1; DNA: TGCAGTGCTAGTGTAACAGGGGTACGGTACGAGCAGTACTTC; CDR3: CSASVTGVRYEQYF
V: TRBV15; J: TRBJ2-3; size: -; D: -; DNA: TGTGCCACGGGTGGGCGGGACTTGGCTAGCACAGATACGCAGTATTTT; CDR3: CATGGRDLASTDTQYF
V: TRBV10-3; J: TRBJ2-5; size: -; D: TRBD1; DNA: TGTGCCATCAGGTTGGGACAGGAAGAGACCCAGTACTTC; CDR3: CAIRLGQEETQYF
V: TRBV9; J: TRBJ2-7; size: -; D: -; DNA: TGTGCCAGCAGCGTAGGTCGAGGCTTCATCTACGAGCAGTACTTC; CDR3: CASSVGRGFIYEQYF
V: TRBV7-2; J: TRBJ2-3; size: -; D: -; DNA: TGTGCCAGCAGCTTAGCAGGGACTAGCACAGATACGCAGTATTTT; CDR3: CASSLAGTSTDTQYF
V: TRBV19; J: TRBJ2-1; size: -; D: TRBD2; DNA: TGTGCCAGTAGGCCGTTGCAGGCGGGAGTAGTCGATGAGCAGTTCTTC; CDR3: CASRPLQAGVVDEQFF
V: TRBV19; J: TRBJ1-4; size: -; D: -; DNA: TGTGCCAGTACAGGTTCTCCGGGGGAGGAAAAACTGTTTTTT; CDR3: CASTGSPGEEKLFF
V: TRBV9; J: TRBJ2-5; size: once; D: -; DNA: TGTGCCAGCAGCCGTGGCAGTTTCCAAGAGACCCAGTACTTC; CDR3: CASSRGSFQETQYF
V: TRBV28; J: TRBJ2-4; size: -; D: TRBD2; DNA: TGTGCCAGCAGTTTAAGGCTAGCGGGAGTTGATTCGGCCAAAAACATTCAGTACTTC; CDR3: CASSLRLAGVDSAKNIQYF
V: TRBV6-2/TRBV6-3; J: TRBJ2-7; size: -; D: -; DNA: TGTGCCAGCACCCCGGGGGCCTCCTACGAGCAGTACTTC; CDR3: CASTPGASYEQYF
V: TRBV7-2; J: TRBJ1-4; size: -; D: -; DNA: TGTGCCAGCAGCTTAGTTGCTCGGGAAAAACTGTTTTTT; CDR3: CASSLVAREKLFF
V: TRBV15; J: TRBJ1-1; size: -; D: -; DNA: TGTGCCACCAGCACCCGGGTTGGACAGAACACTGAAGCTTTCTTT; CDR3: CATSTRVGQNTEAFF
V: TRBV6-2/TRBV6-3; J: TRBJ1-1; size: -; D: TRBD1; DNA: TGTGCCAGCAGTGGGGGACAGGGAAACACTGAAGCTTTCTTT; CDR3: CASSGGQGNTEAFF
V: TRBV7-6; J: TRBJ2-3; size: -; D: TRBD2; DNA: TGTGCCAGCAGCTTAGGCTACTGGCCTAGCGGGAGTATTCCCCGTACGCAGTATTTT; CDR3: CASSLGYWPSGSIPRTQYF
V: TRBV7-3; J: TRBJ1-1; size: -; D: -; DNA: TGTGCCAGCAGCTATCAGGAGAACACTGAAGCTTTCTTT; CDR3: CASSYQENTEAFF
V: TRBV6-6; J: TRBJ1-2; size: -; D: TRBD1; DNA: TGTGCCAGCAGCCAGGGACAGACCATGACTGGCTACACCTTC; CDR3: CASSQGQTMTGYTF
V: TRBV7-9; J: TRBJ1-5; size: -; D: -; DNA: TGTGCCAGCAGCTCTATGAATCAGCCCCAGCATTTT; CDR3: CASSSMNQPQHF
V: TRBV4-1; J: TRBJ2-5; size: -; D: TRBD2; DNA: TGCGCCAGCAGCCACCCTGGACTAGCGGGAGGGCCCGGCCAAGAGACCCAGTACTTC; CDR3: CASSHPGLAGGPGQETQYF
V: TRBV6-5; J: TRBJ1-3; size: -; D: TRBD1; DNA: TGTGCCAGCAGTTCCTGGACAGGGGGCTCTGGAAACACCATATATTTT; CDR3: CASSSWTGGSGNTIYF
V: TRBV5-4; J: TRBJ2-5; size: -; D: -; DNA: TGTGCCAGCAGCTTGAGGGCAGAGGGAGAGACCCAGTACTTC; CDR3: CASSLRAEGETQYF
V: TRBV3-1/TRBV3-2; J: TRBJ2-7; size: -; D: TRBD1; DNA: TGTGCCAGCAGCCTCGCGACAGGGACACTTATCTCCTACGAGCAGTACTTC; CDR3: CASSLATGTLISYEQYF
V: TRBV5-4; J: TRBJ2-3; size: -; D: TRBD2; DNA: TGTGCCAGCAGCTTGGGGACTAGCGGGAGGCCAGATACGCAGTATTTT; CDR3: CASSLGTSGRPDTQYF
V: TRBV19; J: TRBJ1-3; size: once; D: -; DNA: TGTGCCAGTAGTATTGATCGGGATTTCGGAAACACCATATATTTT; CDR3: CASSIDRDFGNTIYF
V: TRBV21-1; J: TRBJ2-3; size: -; D: -; DNA: TGTGCCACCCCGTTAGGGACTAGCGGGGGCCGTTGCACAGATACGCAGTATTTT; CDR3: CATPLGTSGGRCTDTQYF
V: TRBV28; J: TRBJ1-2; size: -; D: TRBD1; DNA: TGTGCCAGCAGTTCAGGGGGGACAGGGCATGGCTACACCTTC; CDR3: CASSSGGTGHGYTF